The rows below give T cell receptor beta chains drawn from one sample of a study of shared clonotypes between healthy human individuals. Repertoires were generated with immunoSEQ multiplex PCR, while TCRdb's copy carries only in-frame clones and drops some. The sample carries approximately 1.9 million clones, 93% recorded once. Sequences were obtained from naive CD8+ T cells from PBMCs. The receptors were sampled from a man between 18 and 35 years old in good health. Some clones in this sample may be carry-over from other donors' samples. Each CDR3 is given with its conserved first and last residue. The D gene is left open where the match is weak. Clone size is not always given. Where it is, it says once, few, many or a class for expanded clones.

J: TRBJ1-1
V: TRBV5-1
size: once
D: NA
DNA: TGCGCCAGCAGCTTGGCCCCCTCTACGAACACTGAAGCTTTCTTT
CDR3: CASSLAPSTNTEAFF

J: TRBJ2-5
V: TRBV2
size: NA
D: TRBD2
DNA: TGTGCCAGCAGTCCCGGACTAGCGGGAGGGCCACAAGAGACCCAGTACTTC
CDR3: CASSPGLAGGPQETQYF

J: TRBJ2-4
V: TRBV28
size: NA
D: TRBD2
DNA: TGTGCCAGCAGTTCTAGGCTAGCGGGAGGGTACAACATTCAGTACTTC
CDR3: CASSSRLAGGYNIQYF

J: TRBJ2-1
V: TRBV4-2
size: NA
D: NA
DNA: TGTGCCAGCAGCCAAGGGACAATTAGAAATGAGCAGTTCTTC
CDR3: CASSQGTIRNEQFF

J: TRBJ1-2
V: TRBV29-1
size: NA
D: NA
DNA: TGCAGCGTTGATTTGCCAGGGTCCTATGGCTACACCTTC
CDR3: CSVDLPGSYGYTF

J: TRBJ2-2
V: TRBV7-8
size: NA
D: TRBD2
DNA: TGTGCCAGCAGCTTCGGACTAGCGGGAAACACCGGGGAGCTGTTTTTT
CDR3: CASSFGLAGNTGELFF

J: TRBJ2-1
V: TRBV6-1
size: NA
D: NA
DNA: TGTGCCAGCAGTGAAGTGGCGAGGGGCAGGGATGAGCAGTTCTTC
CDR3: CASSEVARGRDEQFF

J: TRBJ1-2
V: TRBV12-5
size: NA
D: TRBD1
DNA: TGTGCTAGTGGTTTCCCGGGACAGGAAATCTATGGCTACACCTTC
CDR3: CASGFPGQEIYGYTF

J: TRBJ2-7
V: TRBV7-2
size: NA
D: TRBD1
DNA: TGTGCCAGCAGCTGGGGACAGGGCTACGAGCAGTACTTC
CDR3: CASSWGQGYEQYF

J: TRBJ2-2
V: TRBV7-6
size: NA
D: NA
DNA: TGTGCCAGCAGTTCCTTCGGGGAGCTGTTTTTT
CDR3: CASSSFGELFF

J: TRBJ2-5
V: TRBV4-3
size: NA
D: TRBD1
DNA: TGCGCCAGCAGCCACGACGGGACAGGGGGGGAGACCCAGTACTTC
CDR3: CASSHDGTGGETQYF

J: TRBJ2-1
V: TRBV27
size: NA
D: TRBD2
DNA: TGTGCCAGCAGTTCGAGACTAGCGGGAGTTTTATCAAATGAGCAGTTCTTC
CDR3: CASSSRLAGVLSNEQFF

J: TRBJ2-7
V: TRBV5-6
size: NA
D: TRBD1
DNA: TGTGCCAGCAGCGCGACAGGGGGCCCCTACGAGCAGTACTTC
CDR3: CASSATGGPYEQYF

J: TRBJ1-2
V: TRBV7-2
size: NA
D: NA
DNA: TGTGCCAGCAGCTCCCTCCAGGGTAAGGAAGACACCTTC
CDR3: CASSSLQGKEDTF

J: TRBJ2-1
V: TRBV7-9
size: once
D: NA
DNA: TGTGCCAGCAGCCCCCCAAGTGGCAGCTCCTACAATGAGCAGTTCTTC
CDR3: CASSPPSGSSYNEQFF

J: TRBJ2-1
V: TRBV9
size: NA
D: NA
DNA: TGTGCCAGCAGCGTAGATCGGAGAACCCCGACCAAATACAATGAGCAGTTCTTC
CDR3: CASSVDRRTPTKYNEQFF

J: TRBJ2-1
V: TRBV7-3
size: once
D: TRBD2
DNA: TGTGCCAGCAGCTTATTAGCGGGGGGATACAATGAGCAGTTCTTC
CDR3: CASSLLAGGYNEQFF

J: TRBJ2-7
V: TRBV28
size: NA
D: TRBD2
DNA: TGTGCCAGCAGTGCTAGCGGGAGCTCCTACGAGCAGTACTTC
CDR3: CASSASGSSYEQYF

J: TRBJ2-7
V: TRBV9
size: NA
D: TRBD1
DNA: TGTGCCAGCAGCGTAGGACAGGGAGTGTCCTACGAGCAGTACTTC
CDR3: CASSVGQGVSYEQYF

J: TRBJ1-1
V: TRBV6-4
size: NA
D: NA
DNA: TGTGCCAGCAGCCTCACGGCGGTAGATTACACTGAAGCTTTCTTT
CDR3: CASSLTAVDYTEAFF

J: TRBJ1-1
V: TRBV4-1
size: NA
D: NA
DNA: TGCGCCAGCAGCTCAAGCGGGAGACAGGAATTACACACTGAAGCTTTCTTT
CDR3: CASSSSGRQELHTEAFF

J: TRBJ2-1
V: TRBV7-9
size: NA
D: TRBD2
DNA: TGTGCCAGCAGCGATGGGACTAGCGGGAGTACGCAGTTCTTC
CDR3: CASSDGTSGSTQFF

J: TRBJ2-3
V: TRBV27
size: once
D: TRBD2
DNA: TGTGCCAGCAGCTCATTCAGGGCTAGCGGGAGTACGGATACGCAGTATTTT
CDR3: CASSSFRASGSTDTQYF

J: TRBJ1-1
V: TRBV15
size: NA
D: NA
DNA: TGTGCCACCAGCAGAGTCCGGAACACTGAAGCTTTCTTT
CDR3: CATSRVRNTEAFF

J: TRBJ1-2
V: TRBV11-2
size: NA
D: NA
DNA: TGTGCCAGCAGCCCCACCGGGGGGGATACTAACTATGGCTACACCTTC
CDR3: CASSPTGGDTNYGYTF

J: TRBJ2-7
V: TRBV6-4
size: NA
D: TRBD2
DNA: TGTGCCAGCAGGGGGGTAGCGGGAGGACCTACCTACGAGCAGTACTTC
CDR3: CASRGVAGGPTYEQYF

J: TRBJ2-7
V: TRBV7-3
size: NA
D: NA
DNA: TGTGCCAGCAGCGCCATAGGGGGAGGGCCTCACGAGCAGTACTTC
CDR3: CASSAIGGGPHEQYF

J: TRBJ2-2
V: TRBV7-9
size: NA
D: NA
DNA: TGTGCCAGCGCATGGGCAGGGTCGGGCACCGGGGAGCTGTTTTTT
CDR3: CASAWAGSGTGELFF

J: TRBJ1-5
V: TRBV27
size: NA
D: NA
DNA: TGTGCGATCGGGGGTGTAGGTCCCCAGCATTTT
CDR3: CAIGGVGPQHF

J: TRBJ1-2
V: TRBV10-3
size: NA
D: TRBD1
DNA: TGTGCCATCAGTGTCGGGACAGGGGGCTCGTATGGCTACACCTTC
CDR3: CAISVGTGGSYGYTF

J: TRBJ2-1
V: TRBV7-2
size: NA
D: NA
DNA: TGTGCCAGCAGCTTCCCGACGGTGGCGCGGGCCTTCAATGAGCAGTTCTTC
CDR3: CASSFPTVARAFNEQFF

J: TRBJ1-3
V: TRBV10-3
size: NA
D: NA
DNA: TGTGCCACTACCCTGGTGGGTGGGGGCCGCTCTGGAAACACCATATATTTT
CDR3: CATTLVGGGRSGNTIYF

J: TRBJ1-4
V: TRBV10-3
size: NA
D: NA
DNA: TGTGCCATCAGTGAGTCGCAGCCCTCAACTAATGAAAAACTGTTTTTT
CDR3: CAISESQPSTNEKLFF

J: TRBJ1-1
V: TRBV5-4
size: NA
D: TRBD1
DNA: TGTGCCAGCAGCTTGGGGGCAGGGGGGAACACTGAAGCTTTCTTT
CDR3: CASSLGAGGNTEAFF

J: TRBJ1-2
V: TRBV5-6
size: few
D: NA
DNA: TGTGCCAGCAGCCTTTCGGGCTATGGCTACACCTTC
CDR3: CASSLSGYGYTF

J: TRBJ1-1
V: TRBV5-6
size: NA
D: NA
DNA: TGTGCCAGCAGCTCGGAAGATCGGACAAGGCCTTTCTTT
CDR3: CASSSEDRTRPFF

J: TRBJ2-7
V: TRBV28
size: NA
D: NA
DNA: TGTGCCAGCAGATCGGGCATAAACCACTACGAGCAGTACTTC
CDR3: CASRSGINHYEQYF

J: TRBJ2-2
V: TRBV28
size: NA
D: NA
DNA: TGTGCCAGCAGTTTAAGACCCCCCGGGGAGCTGTTTTTT
CDR3: CASSLRPPGELFF

J: TRBJ2-7
V: TRBV11-2
size: NA
D: TRBD1
DNA: TGTGCCAGCAGCCAAACCGGGACAGTCTACGAGCAGTACTTC
CDR3: CASSQTGTVYEQYF

J: TRBJ1-2
V: TRBV25-1
size: few
D: TRBD1
DNA: TGTGCCAGCAGTGGAGGGACAGTGGACTATGGCTACACCTTC
CDR3: CASSGGTVDYGYTF

J: TRBJ2-7
V: TRBV19
size: once
D: TRBD2
DNA: TGTGCCAGTTTCGGCGGGAGAGGCGAGCAGTACTTC
CDR3: CASFGGRGEQYF

J: TRBJ2-7
V: TRBV5-1
size: NA
D: NA
DNA: TGCGCCAGCAGCTTGGGACTAGTCAAAAGAAACGGCTACGAGCAGTACTTC
CDR3: CASSLGLVKRNGYEQYF

J: TRBJ1-2
V: TRBV28
size: NA
D: NA
DNA: TGTGCCAGCAGTTCGTTCAATATCACAGGGAACTATGGCTACACCTTC
CDR3: CASSSFNITGNYGYTF

J: TRBJ2-3
V: TRBV7-6
size: NA
D: NA
DNA: TGTGCCAGCAGCTTATTAGCACGGATCACAGATACGCAGTATTTT
CDR3: CASSLLARITDTQYF

J: TRBJ2-1
V: TRBV27
size: NA
D: TRBD2
DNA: TGTGCCAGCAGTTTATTTGCGGGAGGGAGCGATGAGCAGTTCTTC
CDR3: CASSLFAGGSDEQFF

J: TRBJ2-7
V: TRBV30
size: NA
D: TRBD2
DNA: TGTGCCTCCGACCGGCGGGGGACTAGCGGAACTCGAAGCTCCTACGAGCAGTACTTC
CDR3: CASDRRGTSGTRSSYEQYF

J: TRBJ1-2
V: TRBV19
size: NA
D: NA
DNA: TGTGCCAGTAGTATCGGGTCCCGAGATGGCTACACCTTC
CDR3: CASSIGSRDGYTF

J: TRBJ2-1
V: TRBV2
size: NA
D: NA
DNA: TGTGCCAGCAGTGATGGTCAGTACAATGAGCAGTTCTTC
CDR3: CASSDGQYNEQFF

J: TRBJ1-1
V: TRBV6-1
size: NA
D: NA
DNA: TGTGCCAGCAGGGTATTGGGAAACACTGAAGCTTTCTTT
CDR3: CASRVLGNTEAFF